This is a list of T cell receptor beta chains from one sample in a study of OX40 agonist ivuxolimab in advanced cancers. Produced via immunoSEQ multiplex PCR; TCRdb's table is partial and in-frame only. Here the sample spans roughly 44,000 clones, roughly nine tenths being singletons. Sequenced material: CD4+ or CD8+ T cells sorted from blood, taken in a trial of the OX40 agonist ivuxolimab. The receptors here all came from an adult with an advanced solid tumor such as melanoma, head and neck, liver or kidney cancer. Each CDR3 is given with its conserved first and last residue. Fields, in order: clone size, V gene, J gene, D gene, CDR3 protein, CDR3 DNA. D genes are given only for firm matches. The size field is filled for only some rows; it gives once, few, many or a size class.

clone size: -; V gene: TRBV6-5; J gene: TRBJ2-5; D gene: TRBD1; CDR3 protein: CASSPGTDSTQYF; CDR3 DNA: TGTGCCAGCAGCCCAGGGACAGATTCGACCCAGTACTTC
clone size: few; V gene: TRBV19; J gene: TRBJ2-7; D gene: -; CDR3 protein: CASSISFWTVGHEQYF; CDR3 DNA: TGTGCCAGTAGTATAAGCTTCTGGACAGTGGGCCACGAGCAGTACTTC
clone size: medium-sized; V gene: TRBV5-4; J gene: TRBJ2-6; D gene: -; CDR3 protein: CASSFMGFSGANVLTF; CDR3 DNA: TGTGCCAGCAGCTTCATGGGGTTCTCTGGGGCCAACGTCCTGACTTTC
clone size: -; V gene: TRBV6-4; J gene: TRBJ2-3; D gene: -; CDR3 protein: CASRGDGTDTQYF; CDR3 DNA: TGTGCCAGCAGAGGAGACGGCACAGATACGCAGTATTTT
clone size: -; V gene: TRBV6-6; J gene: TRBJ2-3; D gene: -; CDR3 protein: CASSQGGPVDTQYF; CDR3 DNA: TGTGCCAGCAGCCAGGGGGGACCGGTAGATACGCAGTATTTT
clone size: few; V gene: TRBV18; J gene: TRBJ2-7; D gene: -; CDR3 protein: CASSPRDNSYEQYF; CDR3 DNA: TGTGCCAGCTCACCCAGGGACAACTCCTACGAGCAGTACTTC
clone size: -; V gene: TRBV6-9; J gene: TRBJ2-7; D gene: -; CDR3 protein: CASSIQGGKTYEQYF; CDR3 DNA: TGTGCCAGCAGTATACAGGGAGGGAAGACCTACGAGCAGTACTTC
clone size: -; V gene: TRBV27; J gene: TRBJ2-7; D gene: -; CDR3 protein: CASSPDGSYEQYF; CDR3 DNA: TGTGCCAGCAGTCCCGACGGGTCCTACGAGCAGTACTTC
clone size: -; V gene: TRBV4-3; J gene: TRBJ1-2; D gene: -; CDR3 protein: CASSLGRGEGYGYTF; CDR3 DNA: TGCGCCAGCAGCCTTGGAAGAGGGGAAGGGTATGGCTACACCTTC
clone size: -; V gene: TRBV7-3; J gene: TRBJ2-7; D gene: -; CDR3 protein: CASSFGSSYEQYF; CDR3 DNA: TGTGCCAGCAGCTTCGGGAGCTCCTACGAGCAGTACTTC
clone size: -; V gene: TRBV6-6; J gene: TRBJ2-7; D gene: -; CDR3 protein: CASSPGDYEQYF; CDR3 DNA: TGTGCCAGCAGCCCTGGGGACTACGAGCAGTACTTC
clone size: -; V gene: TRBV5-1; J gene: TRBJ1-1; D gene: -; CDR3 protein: CASSDPGPDEAFF; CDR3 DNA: TGCGCCAGCAGCGATCCGGGTCCCGATGAAGCTTTCTTT
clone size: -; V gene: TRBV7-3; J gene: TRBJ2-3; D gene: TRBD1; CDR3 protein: CASSPQGTDTQYF; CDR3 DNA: TGTGCCAGCAGCCCACAGGGGACAGATACGCAGTATTTT
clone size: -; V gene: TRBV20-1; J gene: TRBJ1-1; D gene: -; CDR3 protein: CSARGPLRAFF; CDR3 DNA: TGCAGTGCTAGAGGACCGCTCCGAGCTTTCTTT
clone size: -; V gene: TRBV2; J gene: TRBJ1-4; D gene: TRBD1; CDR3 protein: CASSGLGQGVSGGKLFF; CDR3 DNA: TGTGCCAGCAGCGGATTGGGTCAGGGGGTTTCCGGGGGAAAACTGTTTTTT
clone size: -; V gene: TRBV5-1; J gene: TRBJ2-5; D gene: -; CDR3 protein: CASSSSQETQYF; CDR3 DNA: TGCGCCAGCAGCTCCAGCCAAGAGACCCAGTACTTC
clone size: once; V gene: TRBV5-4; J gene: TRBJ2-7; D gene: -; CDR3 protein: CASSLEIGGPSSYEQYF; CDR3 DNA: TGTGCCAGCAGCTTGGAAATAGGGGGGCCTTCCTCCTACGAGCAGTACTTC
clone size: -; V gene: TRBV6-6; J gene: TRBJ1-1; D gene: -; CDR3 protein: CASISWGNTEAFF; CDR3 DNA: TGTGCCAGCATCTCCTGGGGGAATACTGAAGCTTTCTTT
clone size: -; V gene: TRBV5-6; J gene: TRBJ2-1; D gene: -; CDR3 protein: CASSLTASSYNEQFF; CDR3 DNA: TGTGCCAGCAGCTTGACGGCAAGCTCCTACAATGAGCAGTTCTTC
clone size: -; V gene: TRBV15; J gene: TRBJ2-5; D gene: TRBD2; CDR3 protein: CATRRPSGGLRQETQYF; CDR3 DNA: TGTGCCACCAGACGCCCTAGCGGGGGATTGAGGCAAGAGACCCAGTACTTC
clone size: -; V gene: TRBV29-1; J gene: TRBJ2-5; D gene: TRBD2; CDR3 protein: CSVVGAGVQETQYF; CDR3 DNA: TGCAGCGTTGTGGGTGCGGGGGTCCAAGAGACCCAGTACTTC
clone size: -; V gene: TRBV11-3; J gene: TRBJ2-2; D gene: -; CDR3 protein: CASSPSPGELFF; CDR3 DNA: TGTGCCAGCAGCCCTTCACCCGGGGAGCTGTTTTTT